This T cell receptor beta chain originates from a study of T cells in localized non-small cell lung cancer. This CDR3 has 14 residues. Trimming took 0 bases from V and 2 from J, leaving 9 bases between them. Germline V gene sequence: CDR1 SGHRS, CDR2 YFSETQ. Study outcomes and limitations: With higher T cell density in blood came longer overall survival.

Using immunoSEQ multiplex PCR, the repertoire was profiled, and TCRdb retains in-frame clones only, with some absent. The repertoire has around 1,000 clones, around 19% of them found once; the top ten carry roughly 18%. Concerning this clone: The antigen remains undetermined.

This chain joins TRBV5-1 and TRBJ2-7; D is tentatively TRBD1 or TRBD2 (5 bases each). This clonotype was obtained from a male donor at least 60 years old with stage III lung adenocarcinoma. Sequencing was performed on normal lung tissue next to the tumor, taken before any cancer treatment. The CDR3 loop reads CASSLVQGPYEQYF. CDR3 in DNA: TGCGCCAGCAGCTTGGTGCAGGGACCCTACGAGCAGTACTTC.